This T cell receptor beta chain was recorded in a study of T cell changes during pregnancy in multiple sclerosis. The CDR3 totals 18 residues. CDR1 and CDR2 (germline): MNHNS, SASEGT. J gave up 2 bases and V 2 bases, and 10 bases lay outside the gene matches. The table came from immunoSEQ multiplex PCR; TCRdb's copy has only in-frame clones and leaves some out. The sample yields over 55,000 clones, around 92% seen once. The chain employs TRBV6-1 and TRBJ1-4, with 8 bases aligning to TRBD1. Source: peripheral blood, taken in the first trimester of pregnancy. The origin of this receptor is a female donor with multiple sclerosis, enrolled in a pregnancy study. CDR3 in amino acids: CASSEQGAPIGTNEKLFF. The CDR3 DNA reads TGTGCCAGCAGTGAACAGGGGGCGCCTATTGGTACTAATGAAAAACTGTTTTTT.